This TCR beta chain was sequenced during a study of T cell responses to AZD1222 COVID-19 vaccine. Study-level findings and limits: Clonal diversity was possibly underestimated, and the donors were mostly white British, with more females. Without day 14 samples, only post-peak T cell repertoires were studied. Regions left unmutated in variants are reportedly the target of nearly half of spike-specific TCRs.

Measured with immunoSEQ multiplex PCR; TCRdb has only the in-frame clones, and not every one. This sample has about 110,000 clones; approximately 90% occur once, and the top ten carry approximately 8%. In germline, CDR1 is SSHAT, CDR2 FNYEAQ (reference sequence). Trimming took off 5 bases at V and 3 bases at J, with 15 bases between the two ends. The CDR3 runs 15 residues. On this clone: Antigen unknown.

The sequenced sample was peripheral blood, obtained on day 0 of AZD1222 vaccination. The source of this sequence is an adult in good health. The chain employs TRBV7-7 and TRBJ2-3; D might be TRBD1 (5 bases). CDR3 nucleotide sequence: TGTGCCAGCAGCCTTAGGGGTATTGGGACAGATACGCAGTATTTT. This sequence encodes CASSLRGIGTDTQYF.